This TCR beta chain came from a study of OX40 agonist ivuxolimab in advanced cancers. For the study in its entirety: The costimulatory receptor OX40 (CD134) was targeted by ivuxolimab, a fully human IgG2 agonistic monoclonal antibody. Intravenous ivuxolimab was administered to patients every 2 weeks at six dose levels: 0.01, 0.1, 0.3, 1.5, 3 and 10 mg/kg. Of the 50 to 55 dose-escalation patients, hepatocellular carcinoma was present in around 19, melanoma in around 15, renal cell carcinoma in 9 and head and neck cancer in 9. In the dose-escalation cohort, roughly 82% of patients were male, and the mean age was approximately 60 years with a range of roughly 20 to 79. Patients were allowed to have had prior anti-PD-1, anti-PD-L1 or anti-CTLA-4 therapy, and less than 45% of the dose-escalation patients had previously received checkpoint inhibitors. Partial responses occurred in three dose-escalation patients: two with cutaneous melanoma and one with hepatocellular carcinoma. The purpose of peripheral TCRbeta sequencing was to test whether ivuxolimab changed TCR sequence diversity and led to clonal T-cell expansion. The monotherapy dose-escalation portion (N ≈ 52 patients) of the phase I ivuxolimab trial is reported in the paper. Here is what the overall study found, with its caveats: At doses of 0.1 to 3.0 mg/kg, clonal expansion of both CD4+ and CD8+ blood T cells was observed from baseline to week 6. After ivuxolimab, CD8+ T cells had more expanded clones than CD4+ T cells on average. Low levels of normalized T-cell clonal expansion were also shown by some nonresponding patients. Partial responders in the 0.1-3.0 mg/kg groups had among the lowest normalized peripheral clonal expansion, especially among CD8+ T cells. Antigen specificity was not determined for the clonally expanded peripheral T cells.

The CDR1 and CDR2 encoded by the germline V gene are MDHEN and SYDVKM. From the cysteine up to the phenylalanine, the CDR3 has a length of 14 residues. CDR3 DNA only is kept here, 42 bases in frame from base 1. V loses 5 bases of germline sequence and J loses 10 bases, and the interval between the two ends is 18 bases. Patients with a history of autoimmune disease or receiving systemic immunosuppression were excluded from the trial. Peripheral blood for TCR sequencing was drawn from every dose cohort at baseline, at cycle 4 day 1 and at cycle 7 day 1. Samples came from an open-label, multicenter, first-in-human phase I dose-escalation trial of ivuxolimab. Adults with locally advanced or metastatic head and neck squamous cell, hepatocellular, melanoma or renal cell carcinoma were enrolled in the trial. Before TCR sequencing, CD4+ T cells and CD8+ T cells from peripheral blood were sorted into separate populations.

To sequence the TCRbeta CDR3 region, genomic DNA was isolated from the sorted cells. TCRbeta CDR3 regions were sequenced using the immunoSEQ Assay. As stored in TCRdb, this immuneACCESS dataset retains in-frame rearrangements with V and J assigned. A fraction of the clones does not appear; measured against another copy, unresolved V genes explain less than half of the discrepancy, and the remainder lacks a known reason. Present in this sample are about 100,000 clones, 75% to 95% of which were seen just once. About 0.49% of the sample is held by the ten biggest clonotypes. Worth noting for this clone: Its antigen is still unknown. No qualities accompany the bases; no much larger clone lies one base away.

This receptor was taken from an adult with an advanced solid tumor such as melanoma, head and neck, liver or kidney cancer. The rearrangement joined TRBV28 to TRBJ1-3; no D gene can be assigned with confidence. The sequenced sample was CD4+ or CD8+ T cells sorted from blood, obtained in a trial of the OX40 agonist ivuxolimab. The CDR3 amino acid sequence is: CASSPDRAFRTIYF. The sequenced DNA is TGTGCCAGCAGTCCCGACCGGGCCTTTCGGACCATATATTTT.